A selection of T cell receptor beta chains follows, all from one sample in a study of technical replicates of blood from a handful of donors. Clones were sequenced by immunoSEQ multiplex PCR, and TCRdb holds only the in-frame ones, with some missing. The data hold about 81,000 clones, with about 94% observed a single time. The sequencing input was T cells isolated from PBMCs. The receptors were gathered from a human donor in good health. Both conserved end residues are part of each CDR3. The D gene is left open where the match is weak. Clone sizes are given selectively: once, few, many, or a class where the clone is expanded.

V: TRBV19; J: TRBJ1-5; D: -; size: -; DNA: TGTGCCAGTCTCTCTCCGGGGTTTGGCAATCAGCCCCAGCATTTT; CDR3: CASLSPGFGNQPQHF
V: TRBV7-2; J: TRBJ2-7; D: -; size: once; DNA: TGTGCCAGCAGCTATAGCGGCTACGAGCAGTACTTC; CDR3: CASSYSGYEQYF
V: TRBV7-9; J: TRBJ1-5; D: TRBD1; size: -; DNA: TGTGCCAGCAGCTTAGATGGACAGGGGACTCAGCCCCAGCATTTT; CDR3: CASSLDGQGTQPQHF
V: TRBV6-5; J: TRBJ2-1; D: TRBD2; size: -; DNA: TGTGCCAGCAGTTACTCGTCGGCTAGCGGAGATGAGCAGTTCTTC; CDR3: CASSYSSASGDEQFF
V: TRBV9; J: TRBJ2-7; D: -; size: -; DNA: TGTGCCAGCAGCGTCCACATCCTCGCGGGTACCTACGAGCAGTACTTC; CDR3: CASSVHILAGTYEQYF
V: TRBV5-4; J: TRBJ2-5; D: TRBD1; size: -; DNA: TGTGCCAGCAGCCTCCCGACAGGGGGTTTGGAGACCCAGTACTTC; CDR3: CASSLPTGGLETQYF
V: TRBV5-6; J: TRBJ2-7; D: -; size: -; DNA: TGTGCCAGCAGCTTGCTGCGGGAGCAGTACTTC; CDR3: CASSLLREQYF
V: TRBV28; J: TRBJ2-6; D: -; size: once; DNA: TGTGCCAGCAGTTGGGGCGAATCTGGGGCCAACGTCCTGACTTTC; CDR3: CASSWGESGANVLTF
V: TRBV7-3; J: TRBJ1-1; D: -; size: once; DNA: TGTGCCAGCAGCAGATCGACAGTTATGAACACTGAAGCTTTCTTT; CDR3: CASSRSTVMNTEAFF
V: TRBV2; J: TRBJ1-1; D: -; size: -; DNA: TGTGCCAGCAGGGACAGACCCGCCGCTGAAGCTTTCTTT; CDR3: CASRDRPAAEAFF
V: TRBV27; J: TRBJ1-1; D: TRBD1; size: -; DNA: TGTGCCAGCAGTCCAGGGGGCGCGAACACTGAAGCTTTCTTT; CDR3: CASSPGGANTEAFF
V: TRBV27; J: TRBJ2-7; D: TRBD1; size: -; DNA: TGTGCCAGCAGTACCAACGACAGGGGGCAGTTCTACGAGCAGTACTTC; CDR3: CASSTNDRGQFYEQYF
V: TRBV29-1; J: TRBJ2-2; D: -; size: -; DNA: TGCAGCGTTGATTGGCCAAACACCGGGGAGCTGTTTTTT; CDR3: CSVDWPNTGELFF
V: TRBV9; J: TRBJ1-1; D: -; size: few; DNA: TGTGCCAGCAGCCCATCCAGAATGAACACTGAAGCTTTCTTT; CDR3: CASSPSRMNTEAFF
V: TRBV9; J: TRBJ1-1; D: -; size: once; DNA: TGTGCCAGCAGCGGGGGGAGGGCTCCGAACACTGAAGCTTTCTTT; CDR3: CASSGGRAPNTEAFF
V: TRBV5-1; J: TRBJ1-1; D: -; size: once; DNA: TGCGCCAGCAGCCCGGAGACAGAGGCTCAAGCTTTCTTT; CDR3: CASSPETEAQAFF
V: TRBV27; J: TRBJ1-1; D: -; size: -; DNA: TGTGCCAGCAGTTCACTAATCGGAACTGAAGCTTTCTTT; CDR3: CASSSLIGTEAFF
V: TRBV5-1; J: TRBJ2-5; D: TRBD2; size: -; DNA: TGCGCCAGCACCGGGACTAACTATAAAGAGACCCAGTACTTC; CDR3: CASTGTNYKETQYF
V: TRBV7-2; J: TRBJ2-2; D: -; size: once; DNA: TGTGCCAGCACCTTACAGGGAGGGCTCACCGGGGAGCTGTTTTTT; CDR3: CASTLQGGLTGELFF
V: TRBV29-1; J: TRBJ1-2; D: TRBD1; size: -; DNA: TGCAGCGTTTATACAGGGGGCGGGAGCTACACCTTC; CDR3: CSVYTGGGSYTF
V: TRBV5-4; J: TRBJ2-7; D: TRBD1; size: -; DNA: TGTGCCAGCAGCCCCGGACAGGGTTTGTACGAGCAGTACTTC; CDR3: CASSPGQGLYEQYF
V: TRBV9; J: TRBJ2-3; D: TRBD2; size: -; DNA: TGTGCCAGCAGCGGGCTAGCGGGAGAGGGGACAGATACGCAGTATTTT; CDR3: CASSGLAGEGTDTQYF
V: TRBV10-2; J: TRBJ2-1; D: TRBD2; size: -; DNA: TGCGCCAGTCGCCTAGCGGGAGGGACGAATGAGCAGTTCTTC; CDR3: CASRLAGGTNEQFF
V: TRBV7-2; J: TRBJ1-2; D: TRBD1; size: -; DNA: TGTGCCAGCAGGGACAGGGATTTCTATGGCTACACCTTC; CDR3: CASRDRDFYGYTF
V: TRBV29-1; J: TRBJ2-2; D: TRBD1; size: once; DNA: TGCAGCGTTGATGGGACCGGGACAGGGAAGCCCGGGGAGCTGTTTTTT; CDR3: CSVDGTGTGKPGELFF
V: TRBV19; J: TRBJ2-2; D: TRBD2; size: -; DNA: TGTGCCAGTAGTAAGGGATGGGTGTCTAGCGGGATTAACGGGGAGCTGTTTTTT; CDR3: CASSKGWVSSGINGELFF